The clone carrying this T cell receptor beta chain came up many times. The target antigen is unknown. This may stem from a read error, because a much larger clone lies one nucleotide away. The data belong to a study of blood T cells in healthy people across ages. Study-level background: Per two T cells, template switching captured roughly one barcoded beta molecule.

The CDR3 runs to 13 residues. V was shortened by 6 bases and J by 5 bases, with 13 bases between the two germline ends. CDR1 is LGHDT, CDR2 YNNKEL, per germline (reference sequence). Primers used in a second PCR of roughly 7 to 12 cycles were a sample-barcoded 5' primer and a J-beta primer mix. Unique molecular identifiers of 12 random nucleotides labeled each cDNA. TCRdb reprocessed the 5' RACE reads via MiXCR and lists one record per CDR3 protein. The table records 800,000 to 950,000 distinct CDR3 sequences, roughly 28% of them present only once. The study's findings and limits: Diversity estimated from one million T cells was considered an underestimate. Naive T cell percentage showed a strong correlation with TCR beta diversity.

These data also featured in a second study, about T cells of mothers and their children.

The chain carries TRBV3-1 and TRBJ1-2, with a tentative D call TRBD1 (6 bases). The receptor was derived from a woman aged 40 to 49 in good health. What was sequenced was blood. In DNA, the CDR3 is TGTGCCAGCAGTACTACAGGGAGTTATGGCTACACCTTC. This codes for CASSTTGSYGYTF.